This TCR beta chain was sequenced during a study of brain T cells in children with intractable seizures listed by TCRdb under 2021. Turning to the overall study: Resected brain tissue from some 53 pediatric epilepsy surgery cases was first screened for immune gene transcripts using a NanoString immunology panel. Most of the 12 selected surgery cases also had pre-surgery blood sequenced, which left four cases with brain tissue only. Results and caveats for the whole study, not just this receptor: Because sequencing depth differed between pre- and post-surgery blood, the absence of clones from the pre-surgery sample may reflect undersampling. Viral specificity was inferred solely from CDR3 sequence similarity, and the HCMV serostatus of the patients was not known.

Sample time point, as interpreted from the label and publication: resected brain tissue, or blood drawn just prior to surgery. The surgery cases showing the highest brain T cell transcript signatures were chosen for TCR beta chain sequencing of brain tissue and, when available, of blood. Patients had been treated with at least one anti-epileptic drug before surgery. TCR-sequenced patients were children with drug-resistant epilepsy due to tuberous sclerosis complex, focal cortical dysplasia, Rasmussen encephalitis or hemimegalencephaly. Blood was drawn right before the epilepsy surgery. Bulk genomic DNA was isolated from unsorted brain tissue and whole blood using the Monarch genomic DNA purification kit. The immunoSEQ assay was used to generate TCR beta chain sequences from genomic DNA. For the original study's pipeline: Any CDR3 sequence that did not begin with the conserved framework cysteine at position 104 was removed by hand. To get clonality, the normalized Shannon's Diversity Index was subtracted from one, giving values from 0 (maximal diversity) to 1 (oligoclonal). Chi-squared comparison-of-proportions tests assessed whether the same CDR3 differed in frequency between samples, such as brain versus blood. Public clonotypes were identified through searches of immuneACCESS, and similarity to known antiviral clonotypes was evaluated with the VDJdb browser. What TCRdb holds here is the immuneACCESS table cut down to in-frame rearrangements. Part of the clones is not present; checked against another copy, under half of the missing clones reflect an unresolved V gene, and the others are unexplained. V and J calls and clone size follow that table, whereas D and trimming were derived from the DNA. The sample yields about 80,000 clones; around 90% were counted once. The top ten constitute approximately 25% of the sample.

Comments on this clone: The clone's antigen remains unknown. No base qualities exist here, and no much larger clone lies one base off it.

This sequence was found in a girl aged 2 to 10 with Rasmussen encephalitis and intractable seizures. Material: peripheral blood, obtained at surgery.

The CDR3 has the sequence CASSQVGDFGYTF. The sequence in DNA is TGCGCCAGCAGCCAAGTGGGGGATTTTGGCTACACCTTC. The V gene is TRBV4-1 and the J gene is TRBJ1-2; tentative D gene TRBD1, with 5 bases matching. V is pared back by 1 base and J by 7 bases, with 10 bases lying between the germline termini. Taken from cysteine to phenylalanine, the CDR3 has 13 residues. The sequence is cut down to CDR3 DNA, 39 bases in frame from base 1. The germline V gene encodes CDR1 MGHRA and CDR2 YSYEKL.